This TCR beta chain was found in a study of T cell repertoires and leukemia-associated antigens. Study-wide context: Samples yielded roughly 3 to 5.5 million effective reads each, fewer than 20 million overall.

CD3+ T cells were rested overnight without fetal bovine serum. The junction had 5 bases not matched to a gene; V was cut back by 3 bases and J by 8 bases. Germline V gene lookup returns CDR1 SGHAT and CDR2 FQDESV (reference sequence). The CDR3 is 14 residues long. TCRdb reprocessed the 5' RACE reads via MiXCR and lists one record per CDR3 protein. The table has around 12,000 distinct CDR3 sequences, approximately 42% seen once. To note about this clonotype: The antigen remains undetermined.

Study-wide findings and caveats: Specificity and function of the expanded clones need further investigation.

The chain employs TRBV11-1 and TRBJ2-1; 9 nucleotides align to TRBD1. The sequenced sample was CD3+ T cells sorted from blood and cultured. The clonotype originates from a female donor in good health. CDR3 amino acids: CASSLDRGPDEQFF. For the CDR3, the DNA is TGTGCCAGCAGCTTGGACAGGGGTCCCGATGAGCAGTTCTTC.